This T cell receptor (beta chain) is drawn from a study of blood T cell repertoires in COVID-19. About the research overall: Acute-phase and convalescent COVID-19 samples originated in the United States, Italy and Spain. Sample material is recorded as cDNA or gDNA derived from T cells, B-cell-depleted T cells, or PBMCs.

The germline V gene encodes CDR1 SGHRS and CDR2 YFSETQ. The V and J ends lost 3 bases and 3 bases, in that order; junction bases with no gene match: 4. This CDR3 is 16 amino acids long. The authors' processing: The assay estimated nucleated cells by amplifying reference gene primers. TCRdb's table, derived via immunoSEQ multiplex PCR, lists solely in-frame clones and lacks some. V, J and clone size were drawn from that table, and D and trimming were deduced from the DNA. Of 200,000 to 250,000 clones in the sample, more than 65% were seen once. In this sample, this clone turned up a few times. The source is a woman aged 40-49 years with active or convalescent COVID-19. The chain uses TRBV5-1 and TRBJ2-3; 13 bases agree with TRBD2. The sequenced sample consisted of peripheral blood. The CDR3 DNA sequence: TGCGCCAGCAGCTCACAGGGACTAGCGGGGACAGATACGCAGTATTTT. This codes for CASSSQGLAGTDTQYF.